The 31 T cell receptor beta chains below all came from one sample that was sequenced in a study of identical twins (TCRdb year 2016). The library relied on 5' RACE. The sample was run on an Illumina HiSeq 2000. The raw public reads went through TCRdb reprocessing: fastp at Q25, MiXCR clone calling, in-frame beta chains kept. Entries are consolidated by CDR3 protein sequence, retaining the most common genes and DNA. This sample comprises nearly 900,000 distinct CDR3 sequences, 9% to 15% of them detected only once. The leading ten clones occupy around 1.6% of the sample. The data were also submitted as part of a second study, on yellow fever vaccine responses in identical twins.

Sequencing was carried out using PBMCs. These TCRs come from a woman aged 18-29 years in good health.

This clonotype was observed a few times. CDR3 loop: CASSLANRGLISPQHF. CDR3 sequence (DNA): TGTGCCAGCAGCTTAGCGAACAGGGGGCTTATTTCGCCCCAGCATTTT. This chain connects TRBV7-8 to TRBJ1-5; 9 bases match TRBD1. The CDR3 runs 16 residues. The V and J ends lost 0 bases and 9 bases, in that order; junction bases with no gene match: 9. Germline loops: CDR1 SGHVS, CDR2 FQNEAQ.

The genes are TRBV3-1 and TRBJ2-3, with D maybe TRBD1 (5 bases). V dropped 1 base and J dropped 1 base, with 9 bases sitting between them. CDR1 is LGHDT, CDR2 YNNKEL, per germline (reference sequence). This CDR3 is built from 15 residues. The chain's CDR3 is CASSQVARGTDTQYF. The CDR3 coding sequence is TGTGCCAGCAGCCAAGTAGCCAGGGGCACAGATACGCAGTATTTT.

The chain employs TRBV5-1 and TRBJ2-3, with a tentative D call TRBD2 (6 bases). Trimming took 1 base from V and 2 from J, leaving 11 bases between them. CDR1 is SGHRS and CDR2 is YFSETQ in the germline V gene. The CDR3 is made up of 15 amino acids. Here the CDR3 DNA reads TGCGCCAGCAGCTTGCTGGGGAGGAACACAGATACGCAGTATTTT. It translates to CASSLLGRNTDTQYF.

The rearrangement links TRBV25-1 to TRBJ1-4; D is ambiguous. Per germline, CDR1 MGHDK and CDR2 SYGVNS. With 5 bases removed from V and 8 bases from J, the gap between germline ends came to 12 bases. The CDR3 covers 13 residues. This CDR3 is CASSTARGEKLFF. Here the CDR3 DNA reads TGTGCCAGCAGTACTGCACGTGGGGAAAAACTGTTTTTT. Drawing the rest from reference TRBV25-1 and TRBJ1-4, the complete variable domain is EADIYQTPRYLVIGTGKKITLECSQTMGHDKMYWYQQDPGMELHLIHYSYGVNSTEKGDLSSESTVSRIRTEHFPLTLESARPSHTSQYLCASSTARGEKLFFGSGTQLSVL.

This clonotype was detected only a few times. The rearrangement links TRBV12-3 or TRBV12-4 to TRBJ2-1; 7 nucleotides align to TRBD2. The junction had 9 bases not matched to a gene; V was cut back by 0 bases and J by 7 bases. The CDR3 is 16 amino acids. The CDR3 loop is CASSLALGGSKNEQFF. The CDR3 DNA sequence: TGTGCCAGCAGTTTAGCGCTTGGCGGGAGTAAGAATGAGCAGTTCTTC.

This clonotype appeared a few times. The chain uses TRBV6-5 and TRBJ1-1; D not certain. CDR1 is MNHEY and CDR2 is SVGAGI in the germline V gene. The V gene lost 4 bases and the J gene lost 4 bases, with 16 bases spanning the gap. The CDR3 contains 15 residues. The CDR3 loop reads CASSSTDGVATEAFF. The CDR3 nucleotides are TGTGCCAGCAGTTCCACCGACGGGGTGGCCACTGAAGCTTTCTTT.

This clonotype has just a few counts. This rearrangement joins TRBV2 to TRBJ1-1; no clear D. Germline assignment: CDR1 SNHLY and CDR2 FYNNEI. The CDR3 has 9 amino acids. V was pared by 5 bases and J by 11 bases, with 6 bases between. This chain's CDR3 is CASSIKAFF. For the CDR3, the DNA is TGTGCCAGCAGTATTAAGGCTTTCTTT.

This clonotype was counted only a few times. The chain joins TRBV20-1 to TRBJ2-3; D is possibly TRBD2 (7 bases). Trimming took off 3 bases at V and 2 bases at J, with 15 bases between the two ends. The CDR3 totals 15 residues. Germline V gives CDR1 DFQATT, CDR2 SNEGSKA (reference sequence). CDR3 bases: TGCAGTGCTAGCACCCGGGGGGCCATCACAGATACGCAGTATTTT. The encoded protein is CSASTRGAITDTQYF.

The sample holds a few counts of this clonotype. This chain connects TRBV11-2 to TRBJ2-1, with 11 bases aligning to TRBD2. The CDR3 runs to 18 residues. J gave up 2 bases and V 0 bases, and 6 bases lay outside the gene matches. The germline V gene encodes CDR1 SGHAT and CDR2 FQNNGV. CDR3 sequence (DNA): TGTGCCAGCAGCTTAGACGTTAGCGGGGGGGCCCCCTACAATGAGCAGTTCTTC. Protein sequence: CASSLDVSGGAPYNEQFF.

In its sample, this clonotype was seen many times. V gene TRBV7-6 combines with J gene TRBJ1-5; D is possibly TRBD1 (5 bases). This CDR3 spans 14 amino acids. In germline, CDR1 is SGHVS, CDR2 FNYEAQ. Trimming cost V 1 base and J 4 bases, with 8 bases left between them. This CDR3 is CASSLGGLNQPQHF. DNA for the CDR3: TGTGCCAGCAGCTTAGGGGGCCTGAATCAGCCCCAGCATTTT.

The rearrangement links TRBV6-6 to TRBJ1-1; D remains unclear. Deletions cut 8 bases from V and 0 bases from J, with 4 bases between. The CDR3 is 11 residues long. Germline CDR1 reads MNHNY; CDR2 reads SVGAGI (reference sequence). The CDR3 DNA follows: TGTGCCAGCGAAATGAACACTGAAGCTTTCTTT. Amino acid sequence: CASEMNTEAFF.

V usage is TRBV3-1 and J usage is TRBJ2-1, with 8 bases matching TRBD1. This CDR3 region has 16 residues. Germline-derived CDR1 and CDR2 are LGHDT and YNNKEL (reference sequence). V was pared by 3 bases and J by 3 bases, with 7 bases of the junction left unmatched. CDR3 sequence reads: CASSQRPGGVYNEQFF. The DNA for the CDR3 is TGTGCCAGCAGCCAGCGGCCAGGGGGCGTCTACAATGAGCAGTTCTTC.

This clonotype showed up just a few times. This chain uses TRBV10-3 with TRBJ2-7; 11 nucleotides line up with TRBD2. The CDR3 is 16 residues long. V was clipped by 6 bases and J by 2 bases; unmatched bases: 9. The V gene's germline CDR1 is ENHRY and CDR2 SYGVKD. This CDR3 reads CAISDPSGRRPYEQYF. The CDR3 DNA sequence: TGTGCCATCAGCGATCCTAGCGGGAGGAGACCCTACGAGCAGTACTTC.

This clonotype showed up many times. V is TRBV5-4 and J is TRBJ2-1; D may match TRBD1 or TRBD2 (5 bases each). V gave up 3 bases and J gave up 4 bases, with 20 bases separating them. CDR1 and CDR2 from the germline V gene are SGHNT and YYREEE (reference sequence). This CDR3 contains 17 residues. CDR3 region: CASSYQGAGLPYNEQFF. The CDR3 region has the DNA TGTGCCAGCAGCTACCAAGGGGCGGGTCTACCATACAATGAGCAGTTCTTC. The full variable domain, rest sourced from reference TRBV5-4 and TRBJ2-1, is ETGVTQSPTHLIKTRGQQVTLRCSSQSGHNTVSWYQQALGQGPQFIFQYYREEENGRGNFPPRFSGLQFPNYSSELNVNALELDDSALYLCASSYQGAGLPYNEQFFGPGTRLTVL.

V is TRBV13 and J is TRBJ2-7; 11 nucleotides agree with TRBD1. Germline lookup yields CDR1 PRHDT and CDR2 FYEKMQ (reference sequence). The CDR3 runs 14 residues. The J segment lost 7 bases and the V segment lost 7 bases, leaving 9 bases of the junction unmatched. DNA for the CDR3: TGTGCCAGCATCCAGGACAGGGGGCTAAGGGAGCAGTACGTC. Translated, it gives CASIQDRGLREQYV.

This clonotype has a handful of counts. J is TRBJ2-1 and V is TRBV6-1; D call uncertain. This CDR3 comprises 14 residues. Germline assignment: CDR1 MNHNS and CDR2 SASEGT. V lost 6 bases to trimming and J lost 3 bases, with 12 bases between them. CDR3 in DNA: TGTGCCAGCAGCCCTGACTGGATCTACAATGAGCAGTTCTTC. Translated: CASSPDWIYNEQFF.

This clonotype was observed a handful of times. The genes are TRBV5-6 and TRBJ1-3; TRBD1 is a possible D gene (5 bases). Trimming took 4 bases from V and 10 from J, leaving 12 bases between them. Germline V lookup: CDR1 SGHDT, CDR2 YYEEEE. The CDR3 is 12 amino acids. CDR3 sequence reads: CASSGAGATIYF. The CDR3, as DNA: TGTGCCAGCAGCGGAGCTGGGGCGACCATATATTTT.

The CDR3 region is CSVEKGLPYGYTF. The CDR3 coding sequence is TGCAGCGTGGAAAAAGGACTGCCTTATGGCTACACCTTC. The rearrangement uses TRBV29-1 and TRBJ1-2; D ambiguous. This CDR3 is 13 amino acids long. Germline CDR1 reads SQVTM; CDR2 reads ANQGSEA. The germline V and J ends were trimmed by 6 bases and 5 bases, with 16 bases remaining between them. Variable domain in full (rest from reference TRBV29-1 and TRBJ1-2): SAVISQKPSRDICQRGTSLTIQCQVDSQVTMMFWYRQQPGQSLTLIATANQGSEATYESGFVIDKFPISRPNLTFSTLTVSNMSPEDSSIYLCSVEKGLPYGYTFGSGTRLTVV.

This rearrangement joins TRBV9 to TRBJ2-7; TRBD2 agrees at 7 bases. The CDR3 runs 13 residues. CDR1 SGDLS and CDR2 YYNGEE come from the germline V gene. J gave up 4 bases and V 3 bases, and 4 bases lay outside the gene matches. The CDR3 sequence: CASSADSGYEQYF. CDR3 DNA: TGTGCCAGCAGCGCAGATAGCGGGTACGAGCAGTACTTC.

This CDR3 reads CSASEGSSYNSPLHF. For the CDR3, the DNA is TGCAGTGCTAGTGAGGGCAGCTCCTATAATTCACCCCTCCACTTT. The V and J genes are TRBV20-1 and TRBJ1-6, with no clear D. There are 15 residues in the CDR3. The V and J ends lost 3 bases and 0 bases respectively, with 9 bases between them. From germline, CDR1 is DFQATT and CDR2 SNEGSKA (reference sequence).

This clonotype was counted between two and nine times. This chain links TRBV21-1 with TRBJ2-3; the table's D call, TRBD2, was not checked against the DNA. TRBV21-1 represents a pseudogene. The length of the CDR3 is 15 residues. CDR3 coding DNA: TGTGCCAGCAGCCAACCGGGACTAGCGGGAGGGCAGGAGTATTTT. It is translated as CASSQPGLAGGQEYF.

This clonotype was seen a handful of times. J is TRBJ1-5 and V is TRBV11-2; D unresolved. The CDR3 extends over 16 amino acids. The V and J ends lost 5 bases and 0 bases respectively, with 14 bases between them. Germline CDR1 reads SGHAT; CDR2 reads FQNNGV. The CDR3 sequence: CASSPGTPYSNQPQHF. CDR3 DNA: TGTGCCAGCAGCCCCGGAACACCCTATAGCAATCAGCCCCAGCATTTT.

The J gene is TRBJ2-1, the V gene TRBV9; D assignment may be TRBD1 or TRBD2 (5 bases each). The CDR3 has 17 amino acids. With 3 bases removed from V and 1 base from J, the gap between germline ends came to 17 bases. The V gene's germline CDR1 is SGDLS and CDR2 YYNGEE. CDR3 region: CASSGRTGTPSYNEQFF. The DNA for the CDR3 is TGTGCCAGCAGCGGACGGACCGGGACGCCTTCCTACAATGAGCAGTTCTTC.

This clonotype was counted between two and nine times. The gene calls are TRBV6-1 and TRBJ2-7; D is perhaps TRBD1 (6 bases). CDR3 length: 14 amino acids. CDR1 is MNHNS and CDR2 is SASEGT in the germline V gene. V lost 7 bases to trimming and J lost 0 bases, with 13 bases between them. CDR3 sequence (DNA): TGTGCCAGCAAAAACCGGGACACCTCCTACGAGCAGTACTTC. This translates into CASKNRDTSYEQYF.

The table lists this clonotype with a few counts. CDR3 region: CASSDPLPGEQETQYF. Written as DNA, the CDR3 is TGCGCCAGCAGTGATCCCCTCCCGGGGGAGCAAGAGACCCAGTACTTC. This chain joins TRBV10-1 and TRBJ2-5; weak D call: TRBD2 (6 bases). The germline gives CDR1 WNHNN, CDR2 SYGVQD (reference sequence). There are 16 residues in the CDR3. V was trimmed by 3 bases and J by 2 bases, leaving 16 bases between them.

This clonotype was counted a few times. This chain links TRBV7-7 with TRBJ2-3; TRBD1 is a possible D gene (6 bases). The CDR3 sequence is 16 residues long. V was shortened by 5 bases and J by 0 bases, with 15 bases between the two germline ends. Germline assignment: CDR1 SSHAT and CDR2 FNYEAQ (reference sequence). CDR3 residues: CASSPAGTHSTDTQYF. CDR3 nucleotides: TGTGCCAGCAGCCCCGCCGGGACACATAGCACAGATACGCAGTATTTT.

The rearrangement links TRBV7-8 to TRBJ2-7; D is ambiguous. The CDR3 is made up of 15 amino acids. From germline, CDR1 is SGHVS and CDR2 FQNEAQ. Trimming took 2 bases from V and 2 from J, leaving 13 bases between them. The CDR3 loop is CASSLSPTSPYEQYV. The CDR3 DNA reads as TGTGCCAGCAGCTTATCTCCGACCAGCCCCTACGAGCAGTACGTC.

V and J are TRBV5-1 and TRBJ1-4, with 8 bases that match TRBD1. The CDR3 loop spans 17 amino acids. The V segment lost 0 bases and the J segment 3 bases; nucleotides outside the gene matches: 7. Germline assignment: CDR1 SGHRS and CDR2 YFSETQ. CDR3: CASSLAPLQGANEKLFF. CDR3 DNA sequence: TGCGCCAGCAGCTTGGCTCCCTTACAGGGGGCTAATGAAAAACTGTTTTTT.

This chain uses TRBV7-3 with TRBJ1-6; unclear D gene. Germline V gives CDR1 SGHTA, CDR2 FQGTGA. The V end lost 5 bases, the J end lost 8 bases, and 10 bases lay between the germline ends. The length of the CDR3 is 13 residues. CDR3 protein: CASSLEGDSPLHF. The DNA of the CDR3 is TGTGCCAGCAGCCTCGAGGGAGATTCACCCCTCCACTTT.

This clonotype was seen more than once but under ten times. This chain joins TRBV27 and TRBJ2-7, with D maybe TRBD1 (6 bases). This CDR3 spans 15 amino acids. The germline V and J ends were trimmed by 5 bases and 1 base, with 15 bases remaining between them. Germline V CDR1 and CDR2: MNHEY, SMNVEV (reference sequence). The CDR3 loop reads CASSAEGVGSYEQYV. The CDR3 DNA sequence: TGTGCCAGCAGTGCCGAGGGGGTAGGGTCCTACGAGCAGTACGTC.

The genes are TRBV29-1 and TRBJ2-2; TRBD2 matches 8 bases. Germline lookup yields CDR1 SQVTM and CDR2 ANQGSEA. V shed 2 bases and J 7 bases; nucleotides not matched to a gene: 3. CDR3 length: 13 residues. CDR3 DNA: TGCAGCGTTGAATGGCTAGCGGGCGGGGAGCTGTTTTTT. Amino acids: CSVEWLAGGELFF.